This passage covers 26 T cell receptor beta chains from one sample sequenced in a study of CD8+ T cells in alopecia areata. Sequencing used cDNA as its template, made by extracting RNA and reverse transcribing it. Clones were sequenced by immunoSEQ multiplex PCR, and TCRdb holds only the in-frame ones, with some missing. The data show more than 200,000 clones, under 80% seen once. The source material was CD4+ T cells sorted from blood, sampled at week 0. The source of these receptors is a human donor with alopecia areata.

The chain has TRBV29-1 and TRBJ2-1; D is ambiguous. There are 13 residues in the CDR3. Trimming removed 3 bases at V and 2 bases at J, with 8 bases between. CDR1 SQVTM and CDR2 ANQGSEA come from the germline V gene. The CDR3 region has the DNA TGCAGCGTTGAGATCTCGGCCTACAATGAGCAGTTCTTC. Its protein is CSVEISAYNEQFF.

This clone was counted a few times. This sequence joins TRBV30 and TRBJ1-6; D may be TRBD1 (6 bases). V was trimmed by 0 bases and J by 7 bases, leaving 16 bases between them. The CDR3 length is 16 residues. Germline V gene data show CDR1 as GTSNPN and CDR2 as SVGIG (reference sequence). As DNA, the CDR3 is TGTGCCTGGAGTGTATTTTGGGACATGGGGAATTCACCCCTCCACTTT. This sequence encodes CAWSVFWDMGNSPLHF.

The chain links TRBV6-5 to TRBJ1-5; no firm D call. The germline CDR1 and CDR2 sequences are MNHEY and SVGAGI. V was cut by 0 bases and J by 0 bases, with 6 bases left in between. The CDR3 runs 15 residues. DNA of the CDR3: TGTGCCAGCAGTTACTCGGGCACTAGCAATCAGCCCCAGCATTTT. It yields the protein CASSYSGTSNQPQHF.

The V gene is TRBV7-2, the J gene TRBJ2-5, with 13 positions matching TRBD2. Germline CDR1 reads SGHTA; CDR2 reads FQGNSA. V trimming: 7 bases; J trimming: 6 bases; junction bases outside the gene matches: 14. The CDR3 length is 17 residues. The CDR3 reads CASTLTSGGPIMKTQYF. In nucleotides, the CDR3 is TGTGCCAGCACCCTGACTAGCGGGGGGCCTATCATGAAGACCCAGTACTTC.

This chain uses TRBV5-1 with TRBJ2-1; no reliable D call. The CDR3 covers 16 residues. The germline gives CDR1 SGHRS, CDR2 YFSETQ. Trimming removed 0 bases at V and 0 bases at J, with 10 bases between. CDR3 coding DNA: TGCGCCAGCAGCTTGGCCCTTGCCCGCTCCTACAATGAGCAGTTCTTC. Amino acids: CASSLALARSYNEQFF.

CDR3 nucleotides: TGCAGCGTTGTAGGACCTCATGGCTACACCTTC. It is translated as CSVVGPHGYTF. This chain connects TRBV29-1 to TRBJ1-2; D is ambiguous. V lost 4 bases and J lost 6, with 9 bases in between. The germline V gene encodes CDR1 SQVTM and CDR2 ANQGSEA. This CDR3 has 11 residues. Full variable domain (missing parts from reference TRBV29-1 and TRBJ1-2): SAVISQKPSRDICQRGTSLTIQCQVDSQVTMMFWYRQQPGQSLTLIATANQGSEATYESGFVIDKFPISRPNLTFSTLTVSNMSPEDSSIYLCSVVGPHGYTFGSGTRLTVV.

This chain uses TRBV7-8 with TRBJ1-2; 9 bases agree with TRBD1. The CDR3 loop spans 12 amino acids. Germline values: CDR1 SGHVS, CDR2 FQNEAQ. The V and J ends lost 10 bases and 2 bases, in that order; junction bases with no gene match: 2. CDR3 sequence reads: CATGTGNYGYTF. The CDR3, as DNA: TGTGCCACCGGGACAGGGAACTATGGCTACACCTTC.

This chain connects TRBV6-1 to TRBJ1-1, with TRBD1 matching over 7 bases. Germline V gene lookup returns CDR1 MNHNS and CDR2 SASEGT. The CDR3 has 13 amino acids. Trimming cost V 7 bases and J 10 bases; bases outside gene matches: 12. Here the CDR3 DNA reads TGTGCCAGCACCCCCCATGGCCCAGGGGGAGCTTTCTTT. Translated, it gives CASTPHGPGGAFF.

The rearrangement joins TRBV27 to TRBJ2-5, with TRBD2 matching 7 bases. V lost 6 bases to trimming and J lost 5 bases; unmatched junction nucleotides: 9. Germline V gene data show CDR1 as MNHEY and CDR2 as SMNVEV (reference sequence). The CDR3 sequence is 14 residues long. The CDR3 bases are TGTGCCAGCAGAACACTAAGGGAGGGGGAGACCCAGTACTTC. Encoded protein: CASRTLREGETQYF.

This chain uses TRBV9 with TRBJ2-6; D perhaps matches TRBD1 (6 bases). The V gene lost 1 base and the J gene lost 2 bases, with 10 bases spanning the gap. Germline V gives CDR1 SGDLS, CDR2 YYNGEE. The CDR3 extends over 16 amino acids. The CDR3 DNA reads TGTGCCAGCAGCGTACAGGGGAGCCCTGGGGCCAACGTCCTGACTTTC. Translated, it gives CASSVQGSPGANVLTF. The variable domain in full, completed from reference TRBV9 and TRBJ2-6, reads DSGVTQTPKHLITATGQRVTLRCSPRSGDLSVYWYQQSLDQGLQFLIQYYNGEERAKGNILERFSAQQFPDLHSELNLSSLELGDSALYFCASSVQGSPGANVLTFGAGSRLTVL.

V is TRBV4-2 and J is TRBJ2-7; perhaps TRBD2 as D (6 bases). Trimming removed 0 bases from V and 3 bases from J, with 21 bases in between. CDR1 is LGHNA, CDR2 YNFKEQ, per germline. The CDR3 consists of 18 residues. The CDR3 DNA reads as TGTGCCAGCAGCCAAGACCTGTCAGCCGGGAGCAGCGGCTACGAGCAGTACTTC. This encodes CASSQDLSAGSSGYEQYF.

This clone was detected a few times. J is TRBJ1-6 and V is TRBV29-1, with D uncertain. Germline V gives CDR1 SQVTM, CDR2 ANQGSEA. The CDR3 is 13 amino acids. With 4 bases removed from V and 6 bases from J, the gap between germline ends came to 10 bases. This CDR3 reads CSVGEDFNSPLHF. The CDR3 DNA is TGCAGCGTTGGGGAGGATTTTAATTCACCCCTCCACTTT.

The chain joins TRBV4-2 to TRBJ2-1, with 9 positions matching TRBD2. Germline trimming cut 1 base from V and 2 bases from J; bases unmatched to any gene: 6. This CDR3 contains 17 residues. Germline V gives CDR1 LGHNA, CDR2 YNFKEQ. CDR3: CASSQVFGGGAYNEQFF. The DNA for the CDR3 is TGTGCCAGCAGCCAAGTTTTCGGCGGGGGGGCCTACAATGAGCAGTTCTTC.

The table lists this clone with a few counts. This rearrangement joins TRBV25-1 to TRBJ1-6; D might be TRBD1 (5 bases). CDR1 is MGHDK, CDR2 SYGVNS, per germline. This CDR3 is built from 13 residues. V was trimmed by 7 bases and J by 10 bases, leaving 14 bases between them. This CDR3 reads CASTRDAVSPLHF. CDR3 bases: TGTGCCAGCACCCGGGACGCCGTGTCACCCCTCCACTTT.

V and J are TRBV27 and TRBJ1-1; D is unclear. Per the germline V gene, CDR1 is MNHEY and CDR2 is SMNVEV (reference sequence). This CDR3 is built from 15 residues. Trimming cost V 6 bases and J 3 bases, with 17 bases left between them. The chain's CDR3 is CASSPWTAWDTEAFF. The DNA of the CDR3 is TGTGCCAGCAGCCCATGGACGGCCTGGGACACTGAAGCTTTCTTT.

The V and J genes are TRBV30 and TRBJ1-6; TRBD1 is a possible D gene (5 bases). Germline assignment: CDR1 GTSNPN and CDR2 SVGIG (reference sequence). This CDR3 region has 15 residues. Trimming removed 3 bases at V and 5 bases at J, with 14 bases between. CDR3 in DNA: TGTGCCTGGAGCGTCGACAGAAGTAATAATTCACCCCTCCACTTT. It is translated as CAWSVDRSNNSPLHF.

The chain couples TRBV27 to TRBJ1-5; 9 bases match TRBD1. The CDR3 has 17 residues. The germline V gene has CDR1 MNHEY and CDR2 SMNVEV (reference sequence). J was trimmed by 0 bases and V by 5 bases; bases with no gene match: 8. This CDR3 is CASSTRDRVNSNQPQHF. CDR3 bases: TGTGCCAGCAGTACTCGGGACAGGGTAAATAGCAATCAGCCCCAGCATTTT.

The J gene is TRBJ1-5, the V gene TRBV5-1; no reliable D call. Germline V gene data show CDR1 as SGHRS and CDR2 as YFSETQ. The CDR3 spans 14 residues. The V and J ends lost 2 bases and 9 bases respectively, with 15 bases between them. The CDR3 loop is CASSFDGAGAPQHF. The DNA of the CDR3 is TGCGCCAGCAGCTTTGACGGCGCGGGAGCGCCCCAGCATTTT.

V is TRBV27 and J is TRBJ1-1; D gene unclear. CDR3 length: 14 residues. The V end lost 5 bases, the J end lost 1 base, and 11 bases lay between the germline ends. Looked up from germline, CDR1 is MNHEY and CDR2 is SMNVEV (reference sequence). The CDR3 loop is CASSLLGGNTEAFF. CDR3 bases: TGTGCCAGCAGTCTCCTGGGTGGGAACACTGAAGCTTTCTTT.

V usage is TRBV25-1 and J usage is TRBJ2-4, with D uncertain. The CDR3 spans 15 residues. Germline loops: CDR1 MGHDK, CDR2 SYGVNS. Trimming stripped 0 bases from V and 11 bases from J, with 17 bases between. The CDR3 bases are TGTGCCAGCAGTGAATATAGACTCCCTATGGGTTTTCAGTACTTC. Residues: CASSEYRLPMGFQYF.

The V call is TRBV7-6, the J call TRBJ2-5, with TRBD1 as a possible D gene (5 bases). CDR1 is SGHVS, CDR2 FNYEAQ, per germline. The CDR3 is made up of 14 amino acids. Trimming took off 5 bases at V and 1 base at J, with 11 bases between the two ends. CDR3 region: CASSPRGAQETQYF. CDR3 coding DNA: TGTGCCAGCAGCCCCCGTGGGGCCCAAGAGACCCAGTACTTC.

The V call is TRBV27, the J call TRBJ1-5; D call uncertain. V shed 6 bases and J shed 5 bases, with 17 bases lying between them. Germline values: CDR1 MNHEY, CDR2 SMNVEV (reference sequence). CDR3 length: 15 residues. CDR3 coding DNA: TGTGCCAGCAGACGAAATAGGGCATCTGATCAGCCCCAGCATTTT. It specifies CASRRNRASDQPQHF.

This clone was counted many times. The rearrangement links TRBV2 to TRBJ2-7, with a possible D match to TRBD1 (5 bases). Deletions cut 8 bases from V and 3 bases from J, with 8 bases between. In germline, CDR1 is SNHLY, CDR2 FYNNEI. The CDR3 extends over 11 amino acids. CDR3 DNA sequence: TGTGCCAGCGCAGGGAACTACGAGCAGTACTTC. Amino acid sequence: CASAGNYEQYF.

This chain links TRBV5-1 with TRBJ2-1; a possible D gene is TRBD1 (5 bases). This CDR3 spans 14 amino acids. Germline loops: CDR1 SGHRS, CDR2 YFSETQ. V shed 0 bases and J shed 7 bases, with 11 bases lying between them. In DNA, the CDR3 is TGCGCCAGCAGCTTGGTCGACAGAAAAAATGAGCAGTTCTTC. It codes for CASSLVDRKNEQFF. Full variable domain (rest looked up from reference TRBV5-1 and TRBJ2-1): KAGVTQTPRYLIKTRGQQVTLSCSPISGHRSVSWYQQTPGQGLQFLFEYFSETQRNKGNFPGRFSGRQFSNSRSEMNVSTLELGDSALYLCASSLVDRKNEQFFGPGTRLTVL.

The chain is built from TRBV2 and TRBJ1-6; D is uncertain. The CDR3 length is 13 residues. The germline V gene encodes CDR1 SNHLY and CDR2 FYNNEI. Trimming removed 7 bases from V and 4 bases from J, with 8 bases in between. In DNA, the CDR3 is TGTGCCAGCATAAAGGCTTATAATTCACCCCTCCACTTT. Residues: CASIKAYNSPLHF.

This clone turned up a few times. The chain links TRBV4-2 to TRBJ2-5; 11 bases are shared with TRBD2. From germline, CDR1 is LGHNA and CDR2 YNFKEQ. Trimming cost V 4 bases and J 5 bases; bases outside gene matches: 15. The CDR3 spans 18 residues. The CDR3 region has the DNA TGTGCCAGCAGCCCGACGCTATTTCTAGCGGGGGGATTCGAGACCCAGTACTTC. Protein product: CASSPTLFLAGGFETQYF.